One and the same sample provided the 22 T cell receptor beta chains below, sequenced in a study of T cell responses to AZD1222 COVID-19 vaccine. Produced via immunoSEQ multiplex PCR; TCRdb's table is partial and in-frame only. The sample records about 140,000 clones, around 90% being singletons. Source: peripheral blood, taken on day 0 of AZD1222 vaccination. Receptor source: an adult in good health.

The rearrangement links TRBV19 to TRBJ2-3; D not resolved. CDR3 length: 12 amino acids. Germline V gene data show CDR1 as LNHDA and CDR2 as SQIVND (reference sequence). The ends were cut back, 4 bases at V and 5 bases at J, with 7 bases in the middle. The CDR3 DNA reads as TGTGCCAGTAGTAGTCCTGGAGATACGCAGTATTTT. Its protein is CASSSPGDTQYF.

The V gene is TRBV7-7, the J gene TRBJ2-2, with TRBD2 as a possible D gene (5 bases). Germline V gene lookup returns CDR1 SSHAT and CDR2 FNYEAQ (reference sequence). The CDR3 spans 14 residues. The ends were cut back, 11 bases at V and 1 base at J, with 14 bases in the middle. The CDR3 here is CASGLARNTGELFF. The CDR3 DNA reads TGTGCCTCCGGTTTAGCGAGGAACACCGGGGAGCTGTTTTTT.

The gene calls are TRBV24-1 and TRBJ1-2; 8 bases map to TRBD1. From germline, CDR1 is KGHDR and CDR2 SFDVKD. This CDR3 contains 15 residues. After removal of 4 bases from V and 7 bases from J, the junction contained 10 bases not matched to a gene. This chain's CDR3 is CATSEPKTGEGGYTF. The CDR3 DNA reads TGTGCCACCAGTGAACCTAAGACAGGGGAAGGTGGCTACACCTTC.

This clone has only one observation. The chain carries TRBV12-5 and TRBJ1-5; D is possibly TRBD1 (5 bases). Trimming removed 6 bases at V and 5 bases at J, with 17 bases between. The CDR3 covers 15 residues. Germline CDR1 and CDR2: LGHNT and FRNRAP. CDR3 sequence reads: CASGWGTAAYQPQHF. CDR3 DNA sequence: TGTGCTAGTGGATGGGGGACGGCCGCCTATCAGCCCCAGCATTTT. The full variable domain, completed using reference TRBV12-5 and TRBJ1-5, is DARVTQTPRHKVTEMGQEVTMRCQPILGHNTVFWYRQTMMQGLELLAYFRNRAPLDDSGMPKDRFSAEMPDATLATLKIQPSEPRDSAVYFCASGWGTAAYQPQHFGDGTRLSIL.

The rearrangement uses TRBV13 and TRBJ2-1, with 8 bases identical to TRBD2. V trimming: 2 bases; J trimming: 1 base; junction bases outside the gene matches: 1. CDR3 length: 15 residues. In germline, CDR1 is PRHDT, CDR2 FYEKMQ (reference sequence). Written as DNA, the CDR3 is TGTGCCAGCAGCTTAAGCGGGAGTTCCTACAATGAGCAGTTCTTC. It codes for CASSLSGSSYNEQFF.

The chain uses TRBV18 and TRBJ1-5, with TRBD1 matching over 8 bases. The germline gives CDR1 KGHSH, CDR2 LQKENI. The trim removed 6 bases at V and 2 bases at J, leaving 3 bases unmatched. This CDR3 region has 14 residues. In DNA, the CDR3 is TGTGCCAGCTCTATGGGACAGGGCAATCAGCCCCAGCATTTT. It translates to CASSMGQGNQPQHF.

The chain recombines TRBV13 with TRBJ2-3; 9 bases agree with TRBD1. The length of the CDR3 is 13 residues. Unmatched junction bases numbered 2, after V lost 3 bases and J lost 7 bases. The V gene's germline CDR1 is PRHDT and CDR2 FYEKMQ (reference sequence). CDR3 nucleotide sequence: TGTGCCAGCAGCTTGGGACAGGGCTATACGCAGTATTTT. Translating gives CASSLGQGYTQYF.

V is TRBV11-3 and J is TRBJ2-3; 7 bases line up with TRBD2. The V segment lost 5 bases and the J segment 3 bases; nucleotides outside the gene matches: 20. The germline gives CDR1 SGHNT, CDR2 YENEEA. The CDR3 spans 19 residues. The CDR3, as DNA: TGTGCCAGCAGCCAACGTGTCCGGCGCGGGAGTGCAGAGACAGATACGCAGTATTTT. Amino acids: CASSQRVRRGSAETDTQYF.

V gene TRBV7-2 combines with J gene TRBJ2-6; TRBD2 might be the D (5 bases). Germline CDR1 reads SGHTA; CDR2 reads FQGNSA. There are 16 residues in the CDR3. Trimming took 5 bases from V and 3 from J, leaving 14 bases between them. The CDR3 is CASSPTGTYGANVLTF. The CDR3 coding sequence is TGTGCCAGCAGCCCCACGGGAACTTATGGGGCCAACGTCCTGACTTTC.

The V and J genes are TRBV4-1 and TRBJ2-7; D possibly corresponds to TRBD2 (6 bases). This CDR3 comprises 14 residues. The germline V gene has CDR1 MGHRA and CDR2 YSYEKL. Trimming removed 3 bases at V and 3 bases at J, with 12 bases between. In nucleotides, the CDR3 is TGCGCCAGCAGCCAGGGAGGACAAAGCTACGAGCAGTACTTC. This sequence encodes CASSQGGQSYEQYF.

V is TRBV5-8 and J is TRBJ1-3; D gene ambiguous. The germline gives CDR1 SGHTS, CDR2 YDEGEE. Trimming stripped 2 bases from V and 5 bases from J, with 11 bases between. CDR3 size: 14 residues. The CDR3 loop reads CASSFRTSRNTIYF. CDR3 coding DNA: TGTGCCAGCAGCTTTAGGACTTCCAGAAACACCATATATTTT.

This chain uses TRBV18 with TRBJ1-4; 7 bases line up with TRBD1. Germline V gene lookup returns CDR1 KGHSH and CDR2 LQKENI. The CDR3 loop spans 14 amino acids. With 2 bases clipped from V and 10 bases from J, the junction kept 7 bases outside the gene matches. For the CDR3, the DNA is TGTGCCAGCTCACCAAAGGAAGGGGGCGGAAAACTGTTTTTT. Amino acids: CASSPKEGGGKLFF.

The CDR3 loop reads CASSLVSANTEAFF. In DNA form, the CDR3 reads TGCGCCAGCAGCTTGGTGTCGGCGAACACTGAAGCTTTCTTT. This chain joins TRBV5-1 and TRBJ1-1; D is unclear. V lost 0 bases and J lost 1, with 7 bases in between. The CDR3 runs to 14 residues. The V gene's germline CDR1 is SGHRS and CDR2 YFSETQ.

This chain uses TRBV5-1 with TRBJ2-5; a weak D match, TRBD2 (6 bases). The germline V gene has CDR1 SGHRS and CDR2 YFSETQ. The V and J ends lost 1 base and 4 bases respectively, with 8 bases between them. The CDR3 length is 13 residues. Here the CDR3 DNA reads TGCGCCAGCAGCTTGAACGGGGGAGAGACCCAGTACTTC. Protein product: CASSLNGGETQYF.

The V call is TRBV15, the J call TRBJ1-2; no clear D gene. There are 15 residues in the CDR3. The V end was cut by 8 bases, the J end by 2 bases, with 18 bases between. Germline lookup yields CDR1 LNHNV and CDR2 YYDKDF (reference sequence). As DNA, the CDR3 is TGTGCCACCTCGGCCGGACCCAGCGCGAACTATGGCTACACCTTC. It is translated as CATSAGPSANYGYTF.

The chain is built from TRBV6-2 or TRBV6-3 and TRBJ1-2, with 9 bases aligning to TRBD1. With V trimmed by 0 bases and J by 8 bases, 10 bases remained unmatched. CDR3 length: 16 residues. Germline CDR1 MNHEY, CDR2 SVGEGT. The CDR3 loop reads CASSYSIWDRVTGYTF. The CDR3 coding sequence is TGTGCCAGCAGTTACTCGATTTGGGACAGGGTGACCGGCTACACCTTC.

Concerning this clone itself: One junction end disagrees with the germline gene, perhaps due to a read error. Distinct nucleotide sequences in the sample also encode this CDR3. The genes are TRBV11-2 and TRBJ2-5; TRBD2 aligns across 14 bases. This CDR3 region has 17 residues. In germline, CDR1 is SGHAT, CDR2 FQNNGV. The CDR3 region is CASSTGTSGRGQETQYF. CDR3 DNA: TGTGCCAGCAGCACTGGGACTAGCGGGAGAGGCCAAGAGACCCAATACTTC. The whole variable domain, remainder taken from reference TRBV11-2 and TRBJ2-5, is EAGVAQSPRYKIIEKRQSVAFWCNPISGHATLYWYQQILGQGPKLLIQFQNNGVVDDSQLPKDRFSAERLKGVDSTLKIQPAKLEDSAVYLCASSTGTSGRGQETQYFGPGTRLLVL.

This clone was counted a few times. The chain employs TRBV6-5 and TRBJ1-2; D perhaps matches TRBD1 (6 bases). CDR1 is MNHEY, CDR2 SVGAGI, per germline. This CDR3 has 13 residues. Trimming took 5 bases from V and 8 from J, leaving 15 bases between them. CDR3 sequence (DNA): TGTGCCAGCAGTCCCGGACAGCTTGGAGGCTACACCTTC. Its protein product is CASSPGQLGGYTF.

The CDR3 spells CAWSSRSPFGSEAFF. As DNA, the CDR3 is TGTGCCTGGAGTTCCAGATCTCCTTTTGGATCTGAAGCTTTCTTT. The V and J genes are TRBV30 and TRBJ1-1; D remains ambiguous. The ends were cut back, 2 bases at V and 6 bases at J, with 19 bases in the middle. This CDR3 has 15 amino acids. Germline loops: CDR1 GTSNPN, CDR2 SVGIG (reference sequence).

The V and J genes are TRBV13 and TRBJ2-3; tentative D call: TRBD2 (5 bases). There are 18 residues in the CDR3. Trimming stripped 5 bases from V and 3 bases from J, with 24 bases between. Germline CDR1 PRHDT, CDR2 FYEKMQ (reference sequence). CDR3 sequence (DNA): TGTGCCAGCAGCCTGATCTTAGGAGGTCTGAACGGTACAGATACGCAGTATTTT. Protein: CASSLILGGLNGTDTQYF.

The genes are TRBV27 and TRBJ2-2; D is unclear. This CDR3 is 14 amino acids long. Trimming removed 6 bases at V and 7 bases at J, with 15 bases between. Per the germline V gene, CDR1 is MNHEY and CDR2 is SMNVEV (reference sequence). CDR3 protein: CASSPTRPGGELFF. CDR3 DNA: TGTGCCAGCAGCCCGACGCGCCCCGGCGGGGAGCTGTTTTTT.

The chain couples TRBV30 to TRBJ2-2, with 8 bases identical to TRBD2. With V trimmed by 4 bases and J by 2 bases, 6 bases remained unmatched. In germline, CDR1 is GTSNPN, CDR2 SVGIG (reference sequence). This CDR3 contains 15 residues. CDR3 region: CAWITGLANTGELFF. CDR3 DNA: TGTGCCTGGATCACAGGACTAGCCAACACCGGGGAGCTGTTTTTT.